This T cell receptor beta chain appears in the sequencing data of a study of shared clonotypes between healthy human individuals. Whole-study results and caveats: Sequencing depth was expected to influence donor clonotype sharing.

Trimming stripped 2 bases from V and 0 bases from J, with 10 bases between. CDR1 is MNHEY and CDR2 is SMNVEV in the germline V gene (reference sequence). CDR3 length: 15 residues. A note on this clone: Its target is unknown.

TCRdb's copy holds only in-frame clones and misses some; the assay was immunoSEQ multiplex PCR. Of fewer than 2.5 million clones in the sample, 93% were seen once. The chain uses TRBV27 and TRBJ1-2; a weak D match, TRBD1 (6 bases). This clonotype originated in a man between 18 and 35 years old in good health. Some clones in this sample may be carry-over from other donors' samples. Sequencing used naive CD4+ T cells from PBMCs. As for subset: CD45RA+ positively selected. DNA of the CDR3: TGTGCCAGCAGTTTACGAGGGGGTACTAACTATGGCTACACCTTC. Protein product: CASSLRGGTNYGYTF.